This TCR beta chain is drawn from a study of T cells in Graves' hyperthyroidism and ophthalmopathy. Investigators excluded patients with uncontrolled infection, other autoimmune disease, pregnancy or lactation. It was RNA transcripts that yielded the amplified TCR beta CDR3 regions. When the TCR CDR3 underwent first-round RT-PCR, the HTBI primer set was used. TCRdb reanalysed the multiplex PCR reads using MiXCR and keeps one entry per CDR3 protein. Among about 640,000 distinct CDR3 sequences, about 20% were seen once, and the ten largest hold roughly a third. The CDR3 covers 11 residues. Per the germline V gene, CDR1 is MGHRA and CDR2 is YSYEKL. Trimming shortened V by 1 base and J by 9 bases, and 6 bases separated the two germline ends.

The receptor was isolated from a man between 25 and 39 years old with Graves' ophthalmopathy. The rearrangement uses TRBV4-1 and TRBJ1-2; D is unresolved. The specimen was blood. CDR3 DNA: TGCGCCAGCAGCCAAGGGGTCAGCTACACCTTC. This gives the protein CASSQGVSYTF.